These 24 T cell receptor beta chains were all obtained from the same sample, sequenced in a study of cytomegalovirus exposure and HLA in healthy donors. The PCR contained 60 Vbeta and 13 Jbeta primers. Clones were read by immunoSEQ multiplex PCR, and TCRdb kept only the in-frame ones, dropping some. The repertoire holds some 150,000 clones, about four fifths seen once, with 4.9% in the top ten. The sequenced sample was PBMCs. These receptors were taken from a woman aged 18-29 years in good health and CMV-seropositive.

The chain carries TRBV5-4 and TRBJ2-3; 8 bases align to TRBD2. Unmatched junction bases numbered 15, after V lost 0 bases and J lost 6 bases. This CDR3 spans 18 amino acids. In germline, CDR1 is SGHNT, CDR2 YYREEE (reference sequence). CDR3 in DNA: TGTGCCAGCAGCTTGGAGCAGGGATTGGCGGGGGGCGCGGATACGCAGTATTTT. It is translated as CASSLEQGLAGGADTQYF.

The chain is built from TRBV7-8 and TRBJ2-3; 10 bases are shared with TRBD2. This CDR3 comprises 12 residues. Germline V gene lookup returns CDR1 SGHVS and CDR2 FQNEAQ. The ends lost 9 bases at V and 7 bases at J; junction bases unmatched: 4. CDR3 region: CASLAGENTQYF. CDR3 nucleotide sequence: TGTGCCAGTCTAGCGGGGGAAAATACGCAGTATTTT.

The rearrangement links TRBV5-1 to TRBJ2-1, with D possibly TRBD1 on 6 matching bases. V lost 7 bases and J 5 bases, leaving 16 bases between the germline ends. Germline V gives CDR1 SGHRS, CDR2 YFSETQ. The CDR3 is 14 amino acids. The CDR3 bases are TGCGCCAGCGGTCGGGTGACAGGAAACAATGAGCAGTTCTTC. Its translation: CASGRVTGNNEQFF.

This rearrangement joins TRBV21-1 to TRBJ2-1; TRBD2 is the table's D call and was not checked against the DNA. TRBV21-1 is annotated as a pseudogene. This CDR3 region has 19 residues. CDR3 region: CASSLRLAGAKTLNNEQFF. In DNA, the CDR3 is TGTGCCAGCAGCCTCCGACTAGCGGGGGCCAAGACTCTAAACAATGAGCAGTTCTTC.

The chain couples TRBV25-1 to TRBJ2-5; D call uncertain. Germline V lookup: CDR1 MGHDK, CDR2 SYGVNS. This CDR3 has 12 residues. The germline V and J ends were trimmed by 6 bases and 2 bases, with 7 bases remaining between them. The CDR3 sequence: CASSQWQETQYF. The CDR3 DNA reads TGTGCCAGCAGCCAGTGGCAAGAGACCCAGTACTTC.

The chain recombines TRBV19 with TRBJ2-7; possibly TRBD1 for D (5 bases). Germline V gene data show CDR1 as LNHDA and CDR2 as SQIVND (reference sequence). With 4 bases removed from V and 2 bases from J, the gap between germline ends came to 12 bases. The CDR3 has 14 residues. This CDR3 is CASSKTENPYEQYF. CDR3 DNA sequence: TGTGCCAGTAGTAAGACAGAGAACCCCTACGAGCAGTACTTC.

This rearrangement joins TRBV13 to TRBJ2-7; TRBD2 might be the D (6 bases). Germline V gene lookup returns CDR1 PRHDT and CDR2 FYEKMQ (reference sequence). CDR3 size: 15 residues. Deletions cut 1 base from V and 1 base from J, with 11 bases between. CDR3 nucleotides: TGTGCCAGCAGCTTAGCCCGGGACTCATCCTACGAGCAGTACTTC. It is translated as CASSLARDSSYEQYF.

This clone showed up just a few times. The chain joins TRBV9 to TRBJ2-3, with D unclear. The CDR3 extends over 15 amino acids. Germline V gene sequence: CDR1 SGDLS, CDR2 YYNGEE. The V gene lost 0 bases and the J gene lost 0 bases, with 8 bases spanning the gap. The CDR3 nucleotides read TGTGCCAGCAGCGTAGCTGTTTCTAGCACAGATACGCAGTATTTT. Translation gives CASSVAVSSTDTQYF.

V gene TRBV28 combines with J gene TRBJ2-1; TRBD1 agrees at 9 bases. After removal of 2 bases from V and 5 bases from J, the junction contained 7 bases not matched to a gene. The CDR3 runs 16 residues. The germline gives CDR1 MDHEN, CDR2 SYDVKM. Here the CDR3 reads CASSLGGTGFDNEQFF. The CDR3 DNA reads TGTGCCAGCAGTTTAGGAGGGACAGGGTTCGACAATGAGCAGTTCTTC.

The rearrangement uses TRBV6-1 and TRBJ2-7, with D possibly TRBD1 on 5 matching bases. The CDR3 is made up of 13 amino acids. Germline values: CDR1 MNHNS, CDR2 SASEGT. V lost 4 bases and J lost 3, with 10 bases in between. CDR3 nucleotides: TGTGCCAGCAGTGTACAGGATTACTACGAGCAGTACTTC. Its protein product is CASSVQDYYEQYF.

The chain links TRBV11-1 to TRBJ2-5; D is possibly TRBD2 (6 bases). Germline V gene sequence: CDR1 SGHAT, CDR2 FQDESV (reference sequence). The V end lost 2 bases, the J end lost 3 bases, and 13 bases lay between the germline ends. The CDR3 length is 15 residues. The CDR3: CASSLSGGEEETQYF. The CDR3 DNA is TGTGCCAGCAGCTTAAGCGGAGGGGAGGAAGAGACCCAGTACTTC. The full variable domain, in which reference TRBV11-1 and TRBJ2-5 provide the parts outside the CDR3, is EAEVAQSPRYKITEKSQAVAFWCDPISGHATLYWYRQILGQGPELLVQFQDESVVDDSQLPKDRFSAERLKGVDSTLKIQPAELGDSAMYLCASSLSGGEEETQYFGPGTRLLVL.

The chain employs TRBV5-6 and TRBJ2-2; maybe TRBD1 (6 bases). Germline assignment: CDR1 SGHDT and CDR2 YYEEEE. V lost 5 bases, J lost 8 bases, and 19 bases lay in between. The CDR3 has 15 residues. The DNA for the CDR3 is TGTGCCAGCAGGCCTTATTACAGGGTTGGAGGGGAGCTGTTTTTT. Amino acid sequence: CASRPYYRVGGELFF.

The count of this clone is one. The gene calls are TRBV7-6 and TRBJ2-7; D unclear. Germline V gene sequence: CDR1 SGHVS, CDR2 FNYEAQ. The CDR3 is 15 amino acids. The V and J ends lost 4 bases and 0 bases respectively, with 13 bases between them. The CDR3 region is CASSYRGSASYEQYF. CDR3 nucleotide sequence: TGTGCCAGCAGCTACCGTGGCAGCGCCTCCTACGAGCAGTACTTC.

DNA of the CDR3: TGTGCCAGCAGTGCGGGGGGGAACATTCAGTACTTC. It specifies CASSAGGNIQYF. V usage is TRBV6-4 and J usage is TRBJ2-4; TRBD2 aligns across 8 bases. This CDR3 has 12 residues. Germline values: CDR1 MRHNA, CDR2 SNTAGT. After removal of 4 bases from V and 7 bases from J, the junction contained 0 bases not matched to a gene.

The V gene is TRBV28, the J gene TRBJ2-7; TRBD1 aligns across 8 bases. The length of the CDR3 is 15 residues. Germline loops: CDR1 MDHEN, CDR2 SYDVKM. The junction had 8 bases not matched to a gene; V was cut back by 3 bases and J by 4 bases. For the CDR3, the DNA is TGTGCCAGCAGTTTGTCCGGGACAGGCGGTTACGAGCAGTACTTC. Translated, it gives CASSLSGTGGYEQYF.

The rearrangement uses TRBV30 and TRBJ1-3; D is perhaps TRBD1 (6 bases). V was trimmed by 0 bases and J by 0 bases, leaving 12 bases between them. CDR3 size: 16 residues. In germline, CDR1 is GTSNPN, CDR2 SVGIG (reference sequence). In DNA, the CDR3 is TGTGCCTGGAGTGTTGTTGGCAGGGGCTCTGGAAACACCATATATTTT. This gives the protein CAWSVVGRGSGNTIYF.

Remarks on this clone: The same CDR3 can be traced to other DNA sequences in this sample. The rearrangement joins TRBV10-3 to TRBJ1-2, with TRBD1 matching over 8 bases. The CDR3 length is 14 residues. V trimming: 2 bases; J trimming: 4 bases; junction bases outside the gene matches: 3. Germline-derived CDR1 and CDR2 are ENHRY and SYGVKD. CDR3 region: CAISEGQGGYGYTF. In nucleotides, the CDR3 is TGTGCCATCAGTGAGGGACAGGGAGGCTATGGCTACACCTTC.

The V call is TRBV11-2, the J call TRBJ2-5, with D possibly TRBD1 on 6 matching bases. CDR1 and CDR2 (germline): SGHAT, FQNNGV. V lost 7 bases and J 4 bases, leaving 13 bases between the germline ends. CDR3 length: 13 residues. CDR3 in amino acids: CASNPQGRETQYF. The CDR3, as DNA: TGTGCCAGCAACCCCCAGGGGCGAGAGACCCAGTACTTC.

The rearrangement links TRBV10-3 to TRBJ2-7; 7 bases agree with TRBD2. The CDR3 covers 15 residues. Per the germline V gene, CDR1 is ENHRY and CDR2 is SYGVKD. Trimming cost V 2 bases and J 1 base; bases outside gene matches: 5. CDR3 DNA: TGTGCCATCAGTGAGGGTACTAGCGCATCCTACGAGCAGTACTTC. Encoded protein: CAISEGTSASYEQYF.

This clone was recorded only once. This sequence joins TRBV6-5 and TRBJ1-2; 7 nucleotides match TRBD1. Trimming took 8 bases from V and 8 from J; bases not matched to a gene: 8. Germline V gene data show CDR1 as MNHEY and CDR2 as SVGAGI. This CDR3 contains 12 residues. This CDR3 reads CASSTGEYGYTF. The CDR3, as DNA: TGTGCCAGCTCTACAGGGGAGTACGGCTACACCTTC.

The rearrangement links TRBV18 to TRBJ2-1, with TRBD1 identical over 8 bases. Looked up from germline, CDR1 is KGHSH and CDR2 is LQKENI. V shed 2 bases, J shed 8 bases, and the junction held 5 bases outside the gene matches. The CDR3 loop spans 14 amino acids. This CDR3 reads CASSPSGGRDEQFF. The CDR3 nucleotides are TGTGCCAGCTCACCATCAGGGGGCCGGGATGAGCAGTTCTTC.

Worth noting for this clone: In the same sample, other DNA sequences code for this CDR3. This chain joins TRBV7-6 and TRBJ2-7; perhaps TRBD1 as D (5 bases). V lost 1 base and J 3 bases, leaving 10 bases between the germline ends. Germline V gene sequence: CDR1 SGHVS, CDR2 FNYEAQ. CDR3 size: 14 residues. CDR3 loop: CASSLGTGNYEQYF. As DNA, the CDR3 is TGTGCCAGCAGCTTAGGCACAGGAAACTACGAGCAGTACTTC.

The V call is TRBV5-6, the J call TRBJ1-6, with D maybe TRBD1 (5 bases). Per the germline V gene, CDR1 is SGHDT and CDR2 is YYEEEE. CDR3 length: 15 amino acids. Trimming cost V 0 bases and J 7 bases, with 11 bases left between them. The chain's CDR3 is CASSLAIGVNSPLHF. The CDR3 DNA follows: TGTGCCAGCAGCTTGGCGATAGGGGTAAATTCACCCCTCCACTTT.

This rearrangement joins TRBV14 to TRBJ2-7; 8 bases line up with TRBD2. The CDR3 runs to 15 residues. J was trimmed by 2 bases and V by 5 bases; bases with no gene match: 8. CDR1 SGHDN and CDR2 FVKESK come from the germline V gene. The CDR3 is CASSGGLASTYEQYF. Here the CDR3 DNA reads TGTGCCAGCAGCGGAGGACTAGCTTCCACCTACGAGCAGTACTTC.